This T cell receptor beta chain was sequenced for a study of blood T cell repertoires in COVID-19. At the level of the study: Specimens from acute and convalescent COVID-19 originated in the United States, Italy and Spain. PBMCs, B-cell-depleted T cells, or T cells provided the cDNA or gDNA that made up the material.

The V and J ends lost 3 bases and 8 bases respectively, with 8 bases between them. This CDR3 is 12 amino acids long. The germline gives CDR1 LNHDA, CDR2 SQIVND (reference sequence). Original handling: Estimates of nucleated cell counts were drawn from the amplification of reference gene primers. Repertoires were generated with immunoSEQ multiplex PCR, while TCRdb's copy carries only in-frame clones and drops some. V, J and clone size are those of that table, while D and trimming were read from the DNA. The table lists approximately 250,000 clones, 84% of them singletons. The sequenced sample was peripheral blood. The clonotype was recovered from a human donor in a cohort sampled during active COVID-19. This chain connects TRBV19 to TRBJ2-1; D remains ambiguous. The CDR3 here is CASSIVRDEQFF. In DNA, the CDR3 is TGTGCCAGTAGTATCGTACGGGATGAGCAGTTCTTC.